Listed below are T cell receptor beta chains from one sample, sequenced in a study of regulatory T cells in long-lasting Graves disease. TCRdb reprocessed the multiplex PCR reads via MiXCR and lists one record per CDR3 protein. The sample has 530,000 or so distinct CDR3 sequences, around an eighth seen once. This sample also belongs to another study, concerning T cells in Graves' hyperthyroidism and ophthalmopathy.

Material: peripheral blood mononuclear cells (PBMCs), obtained at new diagnosis, from a patient treated with antithyroid drugs. The receptors shown here come from a man younger than 45 with Graves disease. Both conserved end residues are part of each CDR3. The order of the fields is J gene, clone size, V gene, D gene, CDR3 protein, CDR3 DNA. The D gene is left open where the match is weak. Size values are once, few and many counts, or a class for expanded clones, and some rows have none.

J gene: TRBJ1-3
clone size: .
V gene: TRBV20-1
D gene: TRBD1
CDR3 protein: CSAAGTVSGNTIYF
CDR3 DNA: TGCAGTGCCGCGGGGACAGTCTCTGGAAACACCATATATTTT

J gene: TRBJ1-1
clone size: .
V gene: TRBV20-1
D gene: TRBD1
CDR3 protein: CSVTDRRTANTEAFF
CDR3 DNA: TGCAGTGTTACGGACAGGAGGACGGCCAACACTGAAGCTTTCTTT

J gene: TRBJ2-7
clone size: .
V gene: TRBV7-3
D gene: .
CDR3 protein: CASSPGARDEQYF
CDR3 DNA: TGTGCCAGCAGTCCGGGGGCCAGGGACGAGCAGTACTTC

J gene: TRBJ2-1
clone size: .
V gene: TRBV5-1
D gene: TRBD2
CDR3 protein: CASSLTSGSTFVEQFF
CDR3 DNA: TGCGCCAGCAGCTTGACTAGCGGGAGTACTTTTGTTGAGCAGTTCTTC

J gene: TRBJ2-7
clone size: many
V gene: TRBV20-1
D gene: TRBD2
CDR3 protein: CSANSGTSVYEQYF
CDR3 DNA: TGCAGTGCCAATTCCGGGACTAGTGTATACGAGCAGTACTTC

J gene: TRBJ1-2
clone size: many
V gene: TRBV30
D gene: .
CDR3 protein: CAWSPTLGGYTF
CDR3 DNA: TGTGCCTGGAGCCCCACGTTGGGGGGCTACACCTTC

J gene: TRBJ2-3
clone size: many
V gene: TRBV12-3/TRBV12-4
D gene: TRBD2
CDR3 protein: CASSHPGLADRTDTQYF
CDR3 DNA: TGTGCCAGCAGTCATCCGGGACTAGCGGACCGCACAGATACGCAGTATTTT

J gene: TRBJ2-1
clone size: .
V gene: TRBV7-9
D gene: TRBD2
CDR3 protein: CGSSLARRSGNLEKDNEQFF
CDR3 DNA: TGTGGCAGCAGCTTAGCACGTAGGAGCGGGAACCTTGAAAAGGACAATGAGCAGTTCTTC

J gene: TRBJ2-2
clone size: many
V gene: TRBV28
D gene: .
CDR3 protein: CASQPQAADTGELFF
CDR3 DNA: TGTGCCAGCCAGCCCCAGGCGGCGGACACCGGGGAGCTGTTTTTT

J gene: TRBJ2-1
clone size: few
V gene: TRBV5-1
D gene: TRBD1
CDR3 protein: CASSLIPGQTEQFF
CDR3 DNA: TGCGCCAGCAGCTTGATCCCGGGACAGACTGAGCAGTTCTTC

J gene: TRBJ2-4
clone size: .
V gene: TRBV28
D gene: TRBD1
CDR3 protein: CASRTGQGAPGNIQYF
CDR3 DNA: TGTGCCAGCAGAACGGGACAGGGGGCGCCCGGAAACATTCAGTACTTC

J gene: TRBJ1-5
clone size: many
V gene: TRBV6-1
D gene: .
CDR3 protein: CASSEKARHFLGGTAWSNQPQHF
CDR3 DNA: TGTGCCAGCAGTGAAAAGGCCCGACATTTCTTGGGCGGGACGGCTTGGAGCAATCAGCCCCAGCATTTT

J gene: TRBJ1-2
clone size: many
V gene: TRBV27
D gene: .
CDR3 protein: CASSLSGVHGYTF
CDR3 DNA: TGTGCCAGCAGTTTATCCGGCGTCCATGGCTACACCTTC

J gene: TRBJ2-4
clone size: few
V gene: TRBV6-2/TRBV6-3
D gene: .
CDR3 protein: CASRDRRNLAKNIQYF
CDR3 DNA: TGTGCCAGCAGAGATAGGCGGAACCTAGCCAAAAACATTCAGTACTTC

J gene: TRBJ1-5
clone size: .
V gene: TRBV4-1
D gene: .
CDR3 protein: CASSQDRVNQPQHF
CDR3 DNA: TGCGCCAGCAGCCAAGACCGGGTCAATCAGCCCCAGCATTTT